This TCR beta chain was sequenced for a study of molecular identifiers for immune sequencing clone quantification. On this clonotype itself: This clone may be a read error of a much larger clone one base away.

Trimming took 3 bases from V and 0 from J, leaving 8 bases between them. Germline CDR1 DFQATT, CDR2 SNEGSKA (reference sequence). The CDR3 spans 13 residues. Previously described methods and listed TCR primers were used for bulk TCR libraries. Each CDR3 protein gets one entry after TCRdb re-called the PCR reads with MiXCR. The top ten clones hold more than 1.3% of a sample with just under 65,000 distinct CDR3 sequences, 15% to 20% of them seen once. Sorted naive CD8 T cells were those defined as CD8+CD4-CCR7+CD45RA+. Input material: naive CD8+ T cells from blood, with Jurkat cell RNA spiked in. The subset: FACS-sorted CD8+CD4-CCR7+CD45RA+ naive T cells. This clonotype originated in a human donor in good health. Some libraries in this study had Jurkat cell RNA spiked in. This rearrangement joins TRBV20-1 to TRBJ1-1, with a possible D match to TRBD1 (6 bases). The CDR3 region has the DNA TGCAGTGCTAGGACAGGCATGAACACTGAAGCTTTCTTT. This codes for CSARTGMNTEAFF.